The clone carrying this T cell receptor beta chain appeared a single time. Its specificity is not known. The data stem from a study of T cell responses to AZD1222 COVID-19 vaccine. Findings and limits, study-wide: Repertoire collection took place solely once the T cell response had peaked. Baseline seropositives among AZD1222 recipients totaled only 5 to 7. Donors skewed white British and female; clonal diversity was possibly underestimated.

Investigators merged groups given second doses at roughly 4 or roughly 12 weeks. Measured with immunoSEQ multiplex PCR; TCRdb has only the in-frame clones, and not every one. The sample consists of 150,000 to 200,000 clones, roughly 90% of them appearing once. The TCR sequence derives from an adult who received the AZD1222 COVID-19 vaccine. Here the sequenced sample was peripheral blood, taken 28 days after the second AZD1222 dose.

CDR3 in amino acids: CASFNEKLFF. CDR3 nucleotide sequence: TGTGCCAGTTTTAATGAAAAACTGTTTTTT. The chain uses TRBV6-5 and TRBJ1-4, with D unclear. V lost 9 bases and J 4 bases, leaving 3 bases between the germline ends. Germline values: CDR1 MNHEY, CDR2 SVGAGI. The CDR3 totals 10 residues.